Presented here are 16 T cell receptor beta chains from one specimen sequenced in a study of vaccination and CD4 T cells after COVID-19. Their antigens remain unidentified. The Oncomine TCR Beta short-read assay sequenced DNA from cultured CD4+ T cells. DNA came from CD4+ T cells after culture. TCRdb reprocessed the PCR reads with MiXCR, giving one entry per CDR3 protein. The profile shows 9,000 to 10,000 distinct CDR3 sequences, approximately 36% of them singletons. Treatment noted: roughly 11-day PBMC culture with coronavirus spike peptide pools or control peptides (ViraFEST assay). Pre-COVID-19 pandemic sampling (2011-2018) yielded the unexposed donor's CD4+ T cells. Source material: CD4+ T cells from blood, cultured in vitro. The source of these receptors is a human donor in good health.

This clonotype has just a few counts. V is TRBV6-1 and J is TRBJ1-2; unclear D gene. The CDR3 totals 12 residues. Trimming stripped 6 bases from V and 4 bases from J, with 9 bases between. Per germline, CDR1 MNHNS and CDR2 SASEGT. CDR3 region: CASSDFLYGYTF. CDR3 nucleotide sequence: TGTGCCAGCAGCGACTTTCTCTATGGCTACACCTTC.

This clonotype was observed a handful of times. The CDR3 DNA sequence: TGCAGTGCTAGTCCCGCAGGGGGCGTCTATGGCTACACCTTC. Its translation is CSASPAGGVYGYTF. The chain links TRBV20-1 to TRBJ1-2, with 8 bases identical to TRBD1. The CDR3 consists of 14 residues. V lost 3 bases, J lost 4 bases, and 7 bases stayed unmatched. CDR1 is DFQATT and CDR2 is SNEGSKA in the germline V gene (reference sequence).

V usage is TRBV12-3 or TRBV12-4 and J usage is TRBJ2-1; perhaps TRBD1 as D (5 bases). V gave up 6 bases and J gave up 7 bases, with 13 bases separating them. The CDR3 is 13 residues long. The CDR3 loop reads CASSVNRWNEQFF. Written as DNA, the CDR3 is TGTGCCAGCAGCGTTAACAGGTGGAATGAGCAGTTCTTC.

This clonotype was recorded a few times. The chain links TRBV7-2 to TRBJ1-2, with 7 bases lining up with TRBD1. Germline V gene data show CDR1 as SGHTA and CDR2 as FQGNSA. V trimming: 5 bases; J trimming: 4 bases; junction bases outside the gene matches: 4. CDR3 length: 13 amino acids. The CDR3 spells CASSRQGTYGYTF. The CDR3 DNA follows: TGTGCCAGCAGCCGACAGGGAACCTATGGCTACACCTTC.

J is TRBJ1-5 and V is TRBV6-1; TRBD1 agrees at 7 bases. After removal of 6 bases from V and 4 bases from J, the junction contained 12 bases not matched to a gene. CDR3 length: 16 amino acids. The germline CDR1 and CDR2 sequences are MNHNS and SASEGT. CDR3 sequence: CASRSLNGDRNQPQHF. CDR3 bases: TGTGCCAGCAGATCGCTGAACGGGGACAGAAATCAGCCCCAGCATTTT.

This clonotype was picked up a small number of times. The chain carries TRBV12-3 or TRBV12-4 and TRBJ2-5; D not certain. The V gene lost 4 bases and the J gene lost 4 bases, with 10 bases spanning the gap. This CDR3 has 13 amino acids. The CDR3 loop reads CASSSLGRETQYF. CDR3 DNA: TGTGCCAGCAGTTCGTTAGGAAGAGAGACCCAGTACTTC.

This clonotype was seen only a few times. The chain links TRBV7-3 to TRBJ1-1; 7 bases are shared with TRBD1. The CDR3 spans 13 residues. The germline CDR1 and CDR2 sequences are SGHTA and FQGTGA. The V gene end was trimmed by 2 bases and the J gene end by 5 bases; junction bases not matched to a gene: 2. The CDR3 is CASSLQGGTEAFF. The CDR3 DNA reads as TGTGCCAGCAGCTTACAGGGGGGTACTGAAGCTTTCTTT.

The chain is built from TRBV7-2 and TRBJ1-4; D uncertain. There are 13 residues in the CDR3. V lost 5 bases, J lost 7 bases, and 11 bases lay in between. The germline gives CDR1 SGHTA, CDR2 FQGNSA. As DNA, the CDR3 is TGTGCCAGCAGCCCCTATTCGGGTGAAAAACTGTTTTTT. Protein sequence: CASSPYSGEKLFF.

V usage is TRBV7-6 and J usage is TRBJ2-2; TRBD1 is a possible D gene (6 bases). V was pared by 4 bases and J by 0 bases, with 15 bases between. The CDR3 is 17 residues long. Germline CDR1 reads SGHVS; CDR2 reads FNYEAQ. Here the CDR3 DNA reads TGTGCCAGCAGCTCCCTCGCAGGGGTTCCGAACACCGGGGAGCTGTTTTTT. Amino acids: CASSSLAGVPNTGELFF.

This chain links TRBV28 with TRBJ1-2; D possibly corresponds to TRBD1 (5 bases). The CDR3 consists of 12 residues. V was pared by 4 bases and J by 4 bases, with 7 bases between. CDR1 and CDR2 (germline): MDHEN, SYDVKM. The CDR3 sequence is CASSWGGYGYTF. The DNA for the CDR3 is TGTGCCAGCAGTTGGGGGGGCTATGGCTACACCTTC.

This clonotype has only a few counts. J is TRBJ1-1 and V is TRBV7-3, with D tentatively TRBD1 (5 bases). Trimming cost V 2 bases and J 4 bases, with 8 bases left between them. The germline gives CDR1 SGHTA, CDR2 FQGTGA. The CDR3 totals 13 residues. The CDR3 here is CASSLGGTTEAFF. Here the CDR3 DNA reads TGTGCCAGCAGCTTAGGTGGGACCACTGAAGCTTTCTTT.

V gene TRBV7-2 combines with J gene TRBJ2-7; 8 bases map to TRBD2. Germline-derived CDR1 and CDR2 are SGHTA and FQGNSA. With 5 bases clipped from V and 1 base from J, the junction kept 7 bases outside the gene matches. There are 15 residues in the CDR3. CDR3 in DNA: TGTGCCAGCAGCCGCGGACTAGCTTTTTCCTACGAGCAGTACTTC. It codes for CASSRGLAFSYEQYF.

The table lists this clonotype with a count of one. This chain links TRBV6-5 with TRBJ2-7; D possibly corresponds to TRBD1 (6 bases). V lost 4 bases and J 7 bases, leaving 20 bases between the germline ends. The CDR3 sequence is 15 residues long. Germline values: CDR1 MNHEY, CDR2 SVGAGI. The CDR3 loop reads CASSWGNRDFREQYF. CDR3 in DNA: TGTGCCAGCAGTTGGGGGAACAGGGATTTTAGGGAGCAGTACTTC.

This CDR3 is CSVPGSRRSNQPQHF. The CDR3, as DNA: TGCAGTGTACCTGGTTCTCGGCGAAGCAATCAGCCCCAGCATTTT. The gene calls are TRBV20-1 and TRBJ1-5; unclear D gene. There are 15 residues in the CDR3. The germline V and J ends were trimmed by 7 bases and 1 base, with 17 bases remaining between them. Germline lookup yields CDR1 DFQATT and CDR2 SNEGSKA (reference sequence).

V usage is TRBV12-3 or TRBV12-4 and J usage is TRBJ1-2; no clear D. This CDR3 is 13 amino acids long. V gave up 5 bases and J gave up 5 bases, with 12 bases separating them. The CDR3 nucleotides are TGTGCCAGCAGTCCATCGGACGGATATGGCTACACCTTC. Translating gives CASSPSDGYGYTF.

The chain is built from TRBV6-2 or TRBV6-3 and TRBJ2-7; D uncertain. The V gene lost 2 bases and the J gene lost 4 bases, with 15 bases spanning the gap. This CDR3 comprises 15 residues. Germline loops: CDR1 MNHEY, CDR2 SVGEGT. This CDR3 reads CASSYAGPDLYEQYF. The CDR3, as DNA: TGTGCCAGCAGTTACGCAGGTCCGGATTTGTACGAGCAGTACTTC.